This T cell receptor (beta chain) was profiled in a study of control samples from healthy donors and cancer patients. TCRdb's copy holds only in-frame clones and misses some; the assay was immunoSEQ multiplex PCR. The data contain around 19,000 clones, approximately 78% of them singletons. This clonotype originated in a man older than 75 with head and neck cancer. The sample comprised PBMCs.

CDR3 sequence: CASSYGGSEAFF. In DNA, the CDR3 is TGTGCCAGCAGTTACGGGGGGTCTGAAGCTTTCTTT. The chain couples TRBV6-6 to TRBJ1-1; D perhaps matches TRBD1 (5 bases). The length of the CDR3 is 12 residues. Germline CDR1 MNHNY, CDR2 SVGAGI (reference sequence). V was shortened by 2 bases and J by 6 bases, with 7 bases between the two germline ends.